Listed below are T cell receptor beta chains from one sample, sequenced in a study of cytomegalovirus exposure and HLA in healthy donors. Data came from immunoSEQ multiplex PCR; TCRdb stores just in-frame clones and leaves some out. The sample contains some 130,000 clones, 77% of which appear only once. The sample consisted of PBMCs. These TCRs come from a male donor in good health and CMV-seropositive. CDR3s include the opening cysteine and the closing phenylalanine or tryptophan. Each record gives: J gene, clone size, D gene, V gene, CDR3 DNA, CDR3 protein. A D gene is named only where the DNA matches it firmly. Clone size, where shown, is once, few, many, or a class for clones that have expanded.

j_gene: TRBJ2-3
abundance: few
d_gene: TRBD1
v_gene: TRBV7-6
CDR3nt: TGTGCCAGCAGCAAGGACAGGGGGACAGATACGCAGTATTTT
CDR3aa: CASSKDRGTDTQYF

j_gene: TRBJ1-2
abundance: .
d_gene: .
v_gene: TRBV9
CDR3nt: TGTGCCAGCAGCGGAAACAGGGCCTATGTCTATGGCTACACCTTC
CDR3aa: CASSGNRAYVYGYTF

j_gene: TRBJ2-1
abundance: .
d_gene: TRBD1
v_gene: TRBV19
CDR3nt: TGTGCCAGTAGTACCCCCGGGACAGGGGCAAATGAGCAGTTCTTC
CDR3aa: CASSTPGTGANEQFF

j_gene: TRBJ1-5
abundance: few
d_gene: TRBD1
v_gene: TRBV5-8
CDR3nt: TGTGCCAGCAGCTCTAACAGGGGTAGGGGCAATCAGCCCCAGCATTTT
CDR3aa: CASSSNRGRGNQPQHF

j_gene: TRBJ2-1
abundance: .
d_gene: TRBD2
v_gene: TRBV11-3
CDR3nt: TGTGCCAGCAGCCCAGACAGCGGGAGCTCATACAATGAGCAGTTCTTC
CDR3aa: CASSPDSGSSYNEQFF

j_gene: TRBJ1-6
abundance: .
d_gene: .
v_gene: TRBV5-8
CDR3nt: TGTGCCAGCAGCACCGGACAGAGTTATAATTCACCCCTCCACTTT
CDR3aa: CASSTGQSYNSPLHF

j_gene: TRBJ1-6
abundance: .
d_gene: TRBD1
v_gene: TRBV11-1
CDR3nt: TGTGCCAGCAGCCTGACAGGGGGTGATTCACCCCTCCACTTT
CDR3aa: CASSLTGGDSPLHF

j_gene: TRBJ2-7
abundance: .
d_gene: TRBD2
v_gene: TRBV6-1
CDR3nt: TGTGCCAGCATGCCTAGCGGGAGGGCCTACGAGCAGTACTTC
CDR3aa: CASMPSGRAYEQYF

j_gene: TRBJ1-1
abundance: .
d_gene: TRBD1
v_gene: TRBV4-1
CDR3nt: TGCGCCAGCAGCCAAAAAACCCGGACAGGGATACTTAGGAACACTGAAGCTTTCTTT
CDR3aa: CASSQKTRTGILRNTEAFF

j_gene: TRBJ1-1
abundance: .
d_gene: TRBD1
v_gene: TRBV7-2
CDR3nt: TGTGCCAGCAGCTCCCGGACAGGGGGCACTGAAGCTTTCTTT
CDR3aa: CASSSRTGGTEAFF

j_gene: TRBJ2-5
abundance: .
d_gene: TRBD2
v_gene: TRBV11-1
CDR3nt: TGTGCCAGCAGCTTGGGACTAGCGGGTAGAGAGACCCAGTACTTC
CDR3aa: CASSLGLAGRETQYF

j_gene: TRBJ2-3
abundance: .
d_gene: .
v_gene: TRBV6-1
CDR3nt: TGTGCCAGCAGGGAATCTCCTTGGGGGGTGGTGGGCAGGGATAGCACAGATACGCAGTATTTT
CDR3aa: CASRESPWGVVGRDSTDTQYF

j_gene: TRBJ1-2
abundance: .
d_gene: .
v_gene: TRBV18
CDR3nt: TGTGCCAGCTCACCTTCCACAGGGAATAACTATGGCTACACCTTC
CDR3aa: CASSPSTGNNYGYTF

j_gene: TRBJ1-1
abundance: .
d_gene: TRBD1
v_gene: TRBV5-1
CDR3nt: TGCGCCAGCAGCTCGGAAGGTACAGGGGATGAAGCTTTCTTT
CDR3aa: CASSSEGTGDEAFF

j_gene: TRBJ2-2
abundance: .
d_gene: .
v_gene: TRBV6-4
CDR3nt: TGTGCCAGCAGTGACTCTGAGGACACCGGGGAGCTGTTTTTT
CDR3aa: CASSDSEDTGELFF

j_gene: TRBJ2-2
abundance: .
d_gene: TRBD2
v_gene: TRBV12-5
CDR3nt: TGTGCTAGTGGTCGACTAGCGGGAGAGGGCACCGGGGAGCTGTTTTTT
CDR3aa: CASGRLAGEGTGELFF

j_gene: TRBJ2-1
abundance: few
d_gene: TRBD1
v_gene: TRBV7-3
CDR3nt: TGTGCCAGCAGCTTGACAGGGTCGAATGAGCAGTTCTTC
CDR3aa: CASSLTGSNEQFF

j_gene: TRBJ2-5
abundance: .
d_gene: TRBD1
v_gene: TRBV2
CDR3nt: TGTGCCAGTCGGACAGGCATACCACAAGAGACCCAGTACTTC
CDR3aa: CASRTGIPQETQYF

j_gene: TRBJ2-3
abundance: few
d_gene: .
v_gene: TRBV2
CDR3nt: TGTGCCAGCGGCGGGGCCCCTCCAGTGGCGCAGTATTTT
CDR3aa: CASGGAPPVAQYF

j_gene: TRBJ1-2
abundance: .
d_gene: .
v_gene: TRBV29-1
CDR3nt: TGCAGCGTTGGGCCGGCCGAGAAAACGGGGAACTATGGCTACACCTTC
CDR3aa: CSVGPAEKTGNYGYTF

j_gene: TRBJ1-3
abundance: .
d_gene: .
v_gene: TRBV5-4
CDR3nt: TGTGCCAGCAGCTTAGCCAGGGGAGCCGGAAACACCATATATTTT
CDR3aa: CASSLARGAGNTIYF

j_gene: TRBJ1-5
abundance: .
d_gene: TRBD1
v_gene: TRBV6-5
CDR3nt: TGTGCCAGCAGTTACTGGGACAGGGAGGGGCAGCCCCAGCATTTT
CDR3aa: CASSYWDREGQPQHF

j_gene: TRBJ1-1
abundance: .
d_gene: TRBD1
v_gene: TRBV7-2
CDR3nt: TGTGCCAGCAGCCCACCCGGGACAGTGAACACTGAAGCTTTCTTT
CDR3aa: CASSPPGTVNTEAFF

j_gene: TRBJ2-1
abundance: .
d_gene: TRBD2
v_gene: TRBV7-2
CDR3nt: TGTGCCAGCCTCCACCGGACTAGCGGGAGTAGGGAGCAGTTCTTC
CDR3aa: CASLHRTSGSREQFF

j_gene: TRBJ1-2
abundance: .
d_gene: TRBD1
v_gene: TRBV19
CDR3nt: TGTGCCACCGGACAGGGGGTGGGCGGCTATGGCTACACCTTC
CDR3aa: CATGQGVGGYGYTF

j_gene: TRBJ2-7
abundance: once
d_gene: .
v_gene: TRBV10-3
CDR3nt: TGTGCCATCAGTGAGAGTCTGGGGGCGTACGAGCAGTACTTC
CDR3aa: CAISESLGAYEQYF

j_gene: TRBJ2-7
abundance: few
d_gene: .
v_gene: TRBV7-2
CDR3nt: TGTGCCAGCAGCTTACGGAGGGGGGGCGCGGGTTCCTACGAGCAGTACTTC
CDR3aa: CASSLRRGGAGSYEQYF

j_gene: TRBJ1-2
abundance: .
d_gene: .
v_gene: TRBV30
CDR3nt: TGTGCCTGGACTGAAACAGCTTATGGCTACACCTTC
CDR3aa: CAWTETAYGYTF

j_gene: TRBJ2-5
abundance: .
d_gene: TRBD2
v_gene: TRBV7-2
CDR3nt: TGTGCCAGCAGCTTATTGACTAGCGCACAAAACTTACAAGAGACCCAGTACTTC
CDR3aa: CASSLLTSAQNLQETQYF

j_gene: TRBJ2-1
abundance: .
d_gene: TRBD2
v_gene: TRBV19
CDR3nt: TGTGCCAGTACCAGGGGGACTAGCGGGAGGTACTACAATGAGCAGTTCTTC
CDR3aa: CASTRGTSGRYYNEQFF

j_gene: TRBJ1-5
abundance: .
d_gene: TRBD1
v_gene: TRBV28
CDR3nt: TGTGCCAGCAGTTTACTGGGACAGAATCAGCCCCAGCATTTT
CDR3aa: CASSLLGQNQPQHF

j_gene: TRBJ1-5
abundance: .
d_gene: TRBD1
v_gene: TRBV5-6
CDR3nt: TGTGCCAGCAGCAATGGACAGGATGATCAGCCCCAGCATTTT
CDR3aa: CASSNGQDDQPQHF

j_gene: TRBJ1-1
abundance: .
d_gene: TRBD1
v_gene: TRBV5-1
CDR3nt: TGCGCCAGCAGCTATCCCGGACAGGGCGCTGAAGCTTTCTTT
CDR3aa: CASSYPGQGAEAFF

j_gene: TRBJ1-5
abundance: .
d_gene: TRBD1
v_gene: TRBV18
CDR3nt: TGTGCCAGCTCACCAAGGACAGGGAATGATCAGCCCCAGCATTTT
CDR3aa: CASSPRTGNDQPQHF

j_gene: TRBJ2-1
abundance: .
d_gene: TRBD2
v_gene: TRBV2
CDR3nt: TGTGCCAGCAGGCTAGCGGGCAATGAGCAGTTCTTC
CDR3aa: CASRLAGNEQFF

j_gene: TRBJ2-5
abundance: .
d_gene: .
v_gene: TRBV11-2
CDR3nt: TGTGCCAGCAGCTTGGAGACAGGTCTGGCGACCCAGTACTTC
CDR3aa: CASSLETGLATQYF

j_gene: TRBJ1-2
abundance: .
d_gene: .
v_gene: TRBV4-2
CDR3nt: TGTGCCAGCAGCCAAGGGACTGGGAGAGGGTCTGGCTACACCTTC
CDR3aa: CASSQGTGRGSGYTF

j_gene: TRBJ1-2
abundance: .
d_gene: TRBD1
v_gene: TRBV11-2
CDR3nt: TGTGCCAGCAGCCGGGACAGAAACTATGGCTACACCTTC
CDR3aa: CASSRDRNYGYTF

j_gene: TRBJ2-7
abundance: .
d_gene: .
v_gene: TRBV23-1
CDR3nt: TGCGCCAGCAAGGGAGCCTACGAGCAGTACTTC
CDR3aa: CASKGAYEQYF

j_gene: TRBJ2-7
abundance: .
d_gene: .
v_gene: TRBV18
CDR3nt: TGTGCCAGCTCACCCAGGGCCAGCCACGAGCAGTACTTC
CDR3aa: CASSPRASHEQYF

j_gene: TRBJ1-2
abundance: few
d_gene: TRBD1
v_gene: TRBV6-5
CDR3nt: TGTGCCAGCAGTTCCGGGACAGGGAACAACTATGGCTACACCTTC
CDR3aa: CASSSGTGNNYGYTF

j_gene: TRBJ2-7
abundance: .
d_gene: TRBD1
v_gene: TRBV9
CDR3nt: TGTGCCAGCAGCGTAGACGGACAGGACCTCCGTGGGGACTTC
CDR3aa: CASSVDGQDLRGDF

j_gene: TRBJ1-1
abundance: .
d_gene: .
v_gene: TRBV20-1
CDR3nt: TGCAGTGCTAGACAGGGCCTTATTGATTTCTTT
CDR3aa: CSARQGLIDFF

j_gene: TRBJ2-7
abundance: .
d_gene: .
v_gene: TRBV5-1
CDR3nt: TGCGCCAGCAGCTTGGCAGAACTATCCTACGAGCAGTACTTC
CDR3aa: CASSLAELSYEQYF

j_gene: TRBJ2-7
abundance: .
d_gene: .
v_gene: TRBV2
CDR3nt: TGTGCCAGCAGTGAAGGGGCAGGGGCCTACGAGCAGTACTTC
CDR3aa: CASSEGAGAYEQYF

j_gene: TRBJ1-2
abundance: .
d_gene: .
v_gene: TRBV5-5
CDR3nt: TGTGCCAGCAGCCAATCATCCAACTATGGCTACACCTTC
CDR3aa: CASSQSSNYGYTF

j_gene: TRBJ1-6
abundance: .
d_gene: .
v_gene: TRBV21-1
CDR3nt: TGTGCCAGCAGCAAAAAAAGGGGTCGAGGGGGCTCCTATAATTCACCCCTCCACTTT
CDR3aa: CASSKKRGRGGSYNSPLHF